The rows below give T cell receptor beta chains drawn from one sample of a study of T cells after yellow fever vaccination. TCRdb reprocessed the 5' RACE reads with MiXCR, giving one entry per CDR3 protein. The sample lists 42,000 or so distinct CDR3 sequences; 6.8% were seen once. The sequenced sample was CD8+ T cells not binding an NS4B(214-222) dextramer, sorted from PBMCs, obtained 45 days after the yellow fever booster vaccination. The receptors were sampled from a man aged 30 to 39 who received the YFV17D yellow fever vaccine. Both conserved end residues are part of each CDR3. The order of the fields is J gene, V gene, clone size, D gene, CDR3 DNA, CDR3 protein. A D gene is named only where the DNA matches it firmly. Some rows mark clone size as missing; the rest say once, few, many or name a class of expanded clone.

j_call: TRBJ1-1
v_call: TRBV30
clone_size: many
d_call: NA
cdr3_nt: TGTGCCTGGGCTGTGAGTAGGGCTGAAGCTTTCTTT
cdr3_aa: CAWAVSRAEAFF

j_call: TRBJ2-7
v_call: TRBV7-6
clone_size: many
d_call: TRBD1
cdr3_nt: TGTGCCAGCAGTCCCCGACAGGGGTCCTACGAGCAGTACTTC
cdr3_aa: CASSPRQGSYEQYF

j_call: TRBJ2-7
v_call: TRBV27
clone_size: many
d_call: NA
cdr3_nt: TGTGCCAGCAGTGGTGGTTACGAGCAGTACTTC
cdr3_aa: CASSGGYEQYF

j_call: TRBJ2-3
v_call: TRBV30
clone_size: many
d_call: NA
cdr3_nt: TGTGCCTGGAGCGTTTGGGGCTCTAGCACAGATACGCAGTATTTT
cdr3_aa: CAWSVWGSSTDTQYF

j_call: TRBJ2-5
v_call: TRBV15
clone_size: many
d_call: NA
cdr3_nt: TGTGCCACCAGCAGAGAACGAGCGTATCAAGAGACCCAGTACTTC
cdr3_aa: CATSRERAYQETQYF

j_call: TRBJ2-3
v_call: TRBV6-1
clone_size: few
d_call: NA
cdr3_nt: TGTGCCAGCTGTAGGGTAGCGAGCACAGATACGCAGTATTTT
cdr3_aa: CASCRVASTDTQYF

j_call: TRBJ2-5
v_call: TRBV6-2/TRBV6-3
clone_size: many
d_call: TRBD2
cdr3_nt: TGTGCCAGCAGTTACTCTTGGCTAGCGGGAGTGGAGACCCAGTACTTC
cdr3_aa: CASSYSWLAGVETQYF

j_call: TRBJ2-7
v_call: TRBV7-6
clone_size: many
d_call: NA
cdr3_nt: TGTGCCAGCAGCTTAGGTCGGCAGGGGACCTACGAGCAGTACTTC
cdr3_aa: CASSLGRQGTYEQYF

j_call: TRBJ1-2
v_call: TRBV19
clone_size: few
d_call: TRBD1
cdr3_nt: TGTGCCAGTACCGATTTAGTAAGCAGGGGGCGCGGTGGCTACACCTTC
cdr3_aa: CASTDLVSRGRGGYTF

j_call: TRBJ2-1
v_call: TRBV15
clone_size: many
d_call: NA
cdr3_nt: TGTGCCACCAGCACAGTGCATGAGCAGTTCTTC
cdr3_aa: CATSTVHEQFF

j_call: TRBJ2-1
v_call: TRBV9
clone_size: many
d_call: NA
cdr3_nt: TGTGCCAGCAGCGAGCCTAGGAAGGCTGAGCAGTTCTTC
cdr3_aa: CASSEPRKAEQFF

j_call: TRBJ2-5
v_call: TRBV20-1
clone_size: many
d_call: NA
cdr3_nt: TGCAGTGCAAAGACAGGTCCTCTCGTCGAGACCCAGTACTTC
cdr3_aa: CSAKTGPLVETQYF

j_call: TRBJ2-5
v_call: TRBV28
clone_size: many
d_call: NA
cdr3_nt: TGTGCCAGCCGACCCTGGGGGGATCAGGCCCAGTACTTC
cdr3_aa: CASRPWGDQAQYF

j_call: TRBJ1-3
v_call: TRBV20-1
clone_size: many
d_call: NA
cdr3_nt: TGCAGTGCTAATGACCTTGACCGGGCCCCCGACGGAAACACCATATATTTT
cdr3_aa: CSANDLDRAPDGNTIYF

j_call: TRBJ2-7
v_call: TRBV15
clone_size: many
d_call: NA
cdr3_nt: TGTGCCACCAGCAGAGCTACGGTCGGCGAGCAGTACTTC
cdr3_aa: CATSRATVGEQYF

j_call: TRBJ2-3
v_call: TRBV7-9
clone_size: NA
d_call: NA
cdr3_nt: TGTGCCAGCAGCACACCGACTAGAACTAGCACAGATACGCAGTATTTT
cdr3_aa: CASSTPTRTSTDTQYF

j_call: TRBJ1-1
v_call: TRBV6-5
clone_size: many
d_call: NA
cdr3_nt: TGTGCCAGCAGTTCGGAAGGGTCGGCTTTCTTT
cdr3_aa: CASSSEGSAFF

j_call: TRBJ2-1
v_call: TRBV7-3
clone_size: many
d_call: NA
cdr3_nt: TGTGCCAGCAGCGCAATCCCCCAGCGGGCAAATGAGCAGTTCTTC
cdr3_aa: CASSAIPQRANEQFF

j_call: TRBJ2-2
v_call: TRBV12-3/TRBV12-4
clone_size: many
d_call: NA
cdr3_nt: TGTGCCAGCAGTTTTACCCAGCCTGAGACCGGGGAGCTGTTTTTT
cdr3_aa: CASSFTQPETGELFF

j_call: TRBJ2-3
v_call: TRBV6-5
clone_size: NA
d_call: TRBD2
cdr3_nt: TGTGCCAGCAGTTACGAACTAGCGGCCTCCACAGATACGCAGTATTTT
cdr3_aa: CASSYELAASTDTQYF

j_call: TRBJ2-7
v_call: TRBV19
clone_size: many
d_call: TRBD1
cdr3_nt: TGTGCCAGTAGTATCACGGTCGCAGGGGGCTTCTACGAGCAGTACTTC
cdr3_aa: CASSITVAGGFYEQYF

j_call: TRBJ2-2
v_call: TRBV4-3
clone_size: many
d_call: NA
cdr3_nt: TGCGCCAGCAGCCCCCGGGATAAGTCCGGGGAGCTGTTTTTT
cdr3_aa: CASSPRDKSGELFF

j_call: TRBJ2-1
v_call: TRBV5-5
clone_size: NA
d_call: NA
cdr3_nt: TGTGCCAGCAGCCTGGACGTTCGATCCTACAATGAGCAGTTCTTC
cdr3_aa: CASSLDVRSYNEQFF

j_call: TRBJ2-1
v_call: TRBV10-3
clone_size: many
d_call: TRBD2
cdr3_nt: TGTGCCATCAGTGCCAATACTAGCGGGACTGTCTACAATGAGCAGTTCTTC
cdr3_aa: CAISANTSGTVYNEQFF

j_call: TRBJ1-4
v_call: TRBV7-9
clone_size: many
d_call: NA
cdr3_nt: TGTGCCAGCAGCCAGGGAGACATGGTTCGGGATGAAAAACTGTTTTTT
cdr3_aa: CASSQGDMVRDEKLFF

j_call: TRBJ2-2
v_call: TRBV20-1
clone_size: NA
d_call: NA
cdr3_nt: TGCAGTGCTAGAGATCAGTTAGGGGAGTTCGGGGAGCTGTTTTTT
cdr3_aa: CSARDQLGEFGELFF

j_call: TRBJ2-1
v_call: TRBV6-5
clone_size: many
d_call: NA
cdr3_nt: TGTGCCAGCAGTTTGAGACCCGCAGGTGCCCCAACTTACAATGAGCAGTTCTTC
cdr3_aa: CASSLRPAGAPTYNEQFF

j_call: TRBJ2-5
v_call: TRBV29-1
clone_size: many
d_call: TRBD2
cdr3_nt: TGCAGCGTCCCGGGGGGAGGAGAGACCCAGTACTTC
cdr3_aa: CSVPGGGETQYF

j_call: TRBJ2-1
v_call: TRBV28
clone_size: many
d_call: NA
cdr3_nt: TGTGCCAGCAGTCCGCGTTATCTAGGATCGGGCCATGAGCAGTTCTTC
cdr3_aa: CASSPRYLGSGHEQFF

j_call: TRBJ2-1
v_call: TRBV6-2/TRBV6-3
clone_size: many
d_call: TRBD2
cdr3_nt: TGTGCCAGCAGTTATGGCTTTGCGGGAGGGTACAATGAGCAGTTCTTC
cdr3_aa: CASSYGFAGGYNEQFF

j_call: TRBJ2-2
v_call: TRBV7-3
clone_size: many
d_call: NA
cdr3_nt: TGTGCCAGCAGCTTAATACCCACCGGGGAGCTGTTTTTT
cdr3_aa: CASSLIPTGELFF

j_call: TRBJ2-5
v_call: TRBV20-1
clone_size: few
d_call: TRBD1
cdr3_nt: TGCAGTGCTAGAGATCTAGGACAGGCCGAAGAGACCCAGTACTTC
cdr3_aa: CSARDLGQAEETQYF

j_call: TRBJ2-7
v_call: TRBV10-2
clone_size: few
d_call: NA
cdr3_nt: TGCGCCAGCAGTGATAGAAACGAGCAGTACTTC
cdr3_aa: CASSDRNEQYF

j_call: TRBJ2-7
v_call: TRBV6-2/TRBV6-3
clone_size: many
d_call: NA
cdr3_nt: TGTGCCAGCAGTCCGAATAGGGGGGGTCTCGACGAGCAGTACTTC
cdr3_aa: CASSPNRGGLDEQYF

j_call: TRBJ2-5
v_call: TRBV30
clone_size: many
d_call: NA
cdr3_nt: TGTGCCTGGAGCGGGCAAGAGACCCAGTACTTC
cdr3_aa: CAWSGQETQYF

j_call: TRBJ2-2
v_call: TRBV24-1
clone_size: many
d_call: NA
cdr3_nt: TGTGCCACCAGTGACCCGACTAGTTCCGGGGAGCTGTTTTTT
cdr3_aa: CATSDPTSSGELFF

j_call: TRBJ1-2
v_call: TRBV3-1
clone_size: many
d_call: TRBD1
cdr3_nt: TGTGCCAGCAGCCAAGACTTTTCGCATGGACAGGGGTTGGAGGGCTACACCTTC
cdr3_aa: CASSQDFSHGQGLEGYTF

j_call: TRBJ2-5
v_call: TRBV7-9
clone_size: NA
d_call: NA
cdr3_nt: TGTGCCAGCAGCTTAGGTAGGGAGACCCAGTACTTC
cdr3_aa: CASSLGRETQYF

j_call: TRBJ2-2
v_call: TRBV9
clone_size: many
d_call: NA
cdr3_nt: TGTGCCAGCAGCCCTGACACCGGGGAGCTGTTTTTT
cdr3_aa: CASSPDTGELFF

j_call: TRBJ1-2
v_call: TRBV27
clone_size: many
d_call: TRBD1
cdr3_nt: TGTGCCAGCAGTTCACGGACAGGGGATTACTATGGCTACACCTTC
cdr3_aa: CASSSRTGDYYGYTF